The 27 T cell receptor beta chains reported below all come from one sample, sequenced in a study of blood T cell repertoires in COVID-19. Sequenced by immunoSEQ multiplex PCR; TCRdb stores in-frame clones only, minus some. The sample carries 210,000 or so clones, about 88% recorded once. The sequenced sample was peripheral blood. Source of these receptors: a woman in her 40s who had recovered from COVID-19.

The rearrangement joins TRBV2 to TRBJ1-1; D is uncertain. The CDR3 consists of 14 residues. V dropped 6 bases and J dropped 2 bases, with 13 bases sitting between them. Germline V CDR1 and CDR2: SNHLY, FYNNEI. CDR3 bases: TGTGCCAGCAGCGCCACCGAAGCTAACACTGAAGCTTTCTTT. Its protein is CASSATEANTEAFF.

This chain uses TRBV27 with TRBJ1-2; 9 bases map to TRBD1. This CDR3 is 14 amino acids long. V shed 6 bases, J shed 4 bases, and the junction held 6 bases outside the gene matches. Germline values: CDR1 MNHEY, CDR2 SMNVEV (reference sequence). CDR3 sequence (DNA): TGTGCCAGCAGGAGGACAGGGGACGTCTATGGCTACACCTTC. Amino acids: CASRRTGDVYGYTF.

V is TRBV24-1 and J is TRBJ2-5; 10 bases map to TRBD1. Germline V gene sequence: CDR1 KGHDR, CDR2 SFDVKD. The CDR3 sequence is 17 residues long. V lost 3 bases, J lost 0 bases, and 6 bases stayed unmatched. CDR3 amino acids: CATSDPGQGTYQETQYF. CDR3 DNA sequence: TGTGCCACCAGTGATCCGGGACAGGGGACGTACCAAGAGACCCAGTACTTC.

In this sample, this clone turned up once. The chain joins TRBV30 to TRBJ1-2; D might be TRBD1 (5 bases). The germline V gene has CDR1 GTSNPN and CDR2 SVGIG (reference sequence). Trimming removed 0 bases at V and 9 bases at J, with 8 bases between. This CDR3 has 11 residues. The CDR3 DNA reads TGTGCCTGGAGTGTTCCAGGGAGCTACACCTTC. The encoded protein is CAWSVPGSYTF.

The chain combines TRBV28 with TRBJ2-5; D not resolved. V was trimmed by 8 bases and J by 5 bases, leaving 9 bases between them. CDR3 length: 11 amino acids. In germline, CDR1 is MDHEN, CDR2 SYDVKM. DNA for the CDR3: TGTGCCAGCGTGAGGTTGGAGACCCAGTACTTC. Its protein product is CASVRLETQYF.

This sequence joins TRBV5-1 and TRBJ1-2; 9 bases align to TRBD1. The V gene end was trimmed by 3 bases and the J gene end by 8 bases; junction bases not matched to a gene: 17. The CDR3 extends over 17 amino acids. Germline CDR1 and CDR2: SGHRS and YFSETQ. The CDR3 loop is CASSSTGTGSLVRGYTF. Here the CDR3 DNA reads TGCGCCAGCAGCTCCACCGGGACAGGGAGTCTAGTACGGGGCTACACCTTC.

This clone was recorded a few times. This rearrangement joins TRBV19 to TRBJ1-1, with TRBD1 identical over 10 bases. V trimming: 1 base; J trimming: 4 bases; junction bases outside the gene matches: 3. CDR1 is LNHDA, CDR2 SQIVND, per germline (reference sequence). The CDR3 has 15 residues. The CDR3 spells CASSIVGQGRTEAFF. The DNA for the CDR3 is TGTGCCAGTAGTATAGTGGGACAGGGGCGCACTGAAGCTTTCTTT.

This chain's CDR3 is CASSPGLAGAYTGELFF. CDR3 nucleotide sequence: TGTGCCAGCTCACCCGGACTAGCGGGAGCATACACCGGGGAGCTGTTTTTT. This sequence joins TRBV18 and TRBJ2-2, with 13 bases lining up with TRBD2. The ends lost 3 bases at V and 3 bases at J; junction bases unmatched: 4. This CDR3 region has 17 residues. From germline, CDR1 is KGHSH and CDR2 LQKENI.

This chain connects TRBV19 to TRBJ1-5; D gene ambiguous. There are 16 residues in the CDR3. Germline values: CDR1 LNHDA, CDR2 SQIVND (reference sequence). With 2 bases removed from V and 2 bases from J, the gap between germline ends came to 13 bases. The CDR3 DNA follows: TGTGCCAGTAGTATAACACATACGAGCGGCAATCAGCCCCAGCATTTT. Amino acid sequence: CASSITHTSGNQPQHF.

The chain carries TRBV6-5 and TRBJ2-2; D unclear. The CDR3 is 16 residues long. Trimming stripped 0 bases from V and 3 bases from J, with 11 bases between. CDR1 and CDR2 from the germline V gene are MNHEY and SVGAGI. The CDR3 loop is CASSYSNSLYTGELFF. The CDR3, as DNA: TGTGCCAGCAGTTACTCGAACTCACTGTACACCGGGGAGCTGTTTTTT.

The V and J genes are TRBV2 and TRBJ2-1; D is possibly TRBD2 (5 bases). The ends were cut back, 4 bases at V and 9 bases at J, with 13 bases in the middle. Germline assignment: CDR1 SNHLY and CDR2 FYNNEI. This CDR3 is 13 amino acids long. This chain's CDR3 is CASSVAGSPEQFF. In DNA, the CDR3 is TGTGCCAGCAGTGTGGCGGGCAGCCCTGAGCAGTTCTTC.

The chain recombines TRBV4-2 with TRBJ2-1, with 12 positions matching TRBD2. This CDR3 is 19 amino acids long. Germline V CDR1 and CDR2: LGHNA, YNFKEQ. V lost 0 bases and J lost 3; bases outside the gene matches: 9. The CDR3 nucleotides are TGTGCCAGCAGCCAAGATCCGGCTAGCGGGAGGGTGGGCTACAATGAGCAGTTCTTC. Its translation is CASSQDPASGRVGYNEQFF.

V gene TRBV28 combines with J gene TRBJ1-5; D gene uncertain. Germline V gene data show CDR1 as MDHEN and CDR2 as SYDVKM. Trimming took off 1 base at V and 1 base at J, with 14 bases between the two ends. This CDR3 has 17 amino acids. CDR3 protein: CASSLSIGLRSNQPQHF. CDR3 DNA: TGTGCCAGCAGTTTATCCATCGGGTTGAGAAGCAATCAGCCCCAGCATTTT.

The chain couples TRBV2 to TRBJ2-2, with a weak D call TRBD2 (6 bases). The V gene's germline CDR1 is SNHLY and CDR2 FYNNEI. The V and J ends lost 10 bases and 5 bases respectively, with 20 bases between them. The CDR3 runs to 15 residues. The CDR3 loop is CATLGPVAETGELFF. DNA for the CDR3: TGTGCCACGCTCGGTCCAGTAGCGGAGACCGGGGAGCTGTTTTTT. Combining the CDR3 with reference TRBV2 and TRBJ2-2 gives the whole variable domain EPEVTQTPSHQVTQMGQEVILRCVPISNHLYFYWYRQILGQKVEFLVSFYNNEISEKSEIFDDQFSVERPDGSNFTLKIRSTKLEDSAMYFCATLGPVAETGELFFGEGSRLTVL.

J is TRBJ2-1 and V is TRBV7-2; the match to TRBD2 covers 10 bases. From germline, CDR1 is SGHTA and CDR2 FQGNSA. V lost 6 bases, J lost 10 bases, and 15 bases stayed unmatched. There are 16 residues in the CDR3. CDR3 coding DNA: TGTGCCAGCAGGCGAGACGGGACTAGCGTCACGGGGGAGCAGTTCTTC. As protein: CASRRDGTSVTGEQFF.

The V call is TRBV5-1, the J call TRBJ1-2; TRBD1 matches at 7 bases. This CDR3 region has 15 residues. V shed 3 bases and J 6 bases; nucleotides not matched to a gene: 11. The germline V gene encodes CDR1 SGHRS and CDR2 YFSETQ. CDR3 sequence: CASSSFTGASDGYTF. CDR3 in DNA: TGCGCCAGCAGCTCATTTACAGGGGCTTCGGATGGCTACACCTTC.

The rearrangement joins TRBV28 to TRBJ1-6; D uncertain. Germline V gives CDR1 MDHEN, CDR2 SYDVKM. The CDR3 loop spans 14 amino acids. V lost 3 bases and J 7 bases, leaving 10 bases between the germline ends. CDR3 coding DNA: TGTGCCAGCAGTTTTCCCAATCAAAATTCACCCCTCCACTTT. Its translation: CASSFPNQNSPLHF. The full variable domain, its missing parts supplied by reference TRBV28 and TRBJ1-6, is DVKVTQSSRYLVKRTGEKVFLECVQDMDHENMFWYRQDPGLGLRLIYFSYDVKMKEKGDIPEGYSVSREKKERFSLILESASTNQTSMYLCASSFPNQNSPLHFGNGTRLTVT.

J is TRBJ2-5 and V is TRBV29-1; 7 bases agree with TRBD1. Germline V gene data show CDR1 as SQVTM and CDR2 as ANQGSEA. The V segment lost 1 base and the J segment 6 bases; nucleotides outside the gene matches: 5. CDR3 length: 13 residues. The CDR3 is CSVEGDRVQTQYF. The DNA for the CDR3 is TGCAGCGTTGAAGGTGACAGGGTACAGACCCAGTACTTC.

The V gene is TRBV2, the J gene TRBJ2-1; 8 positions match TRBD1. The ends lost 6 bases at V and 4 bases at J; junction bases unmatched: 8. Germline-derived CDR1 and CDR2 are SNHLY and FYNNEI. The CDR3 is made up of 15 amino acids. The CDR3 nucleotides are TGTGCCAGCAGCGGTGACAGGGGTGATTACAATGAGCAGTTCTTC. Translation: CASSGDRGDYNEQFF.

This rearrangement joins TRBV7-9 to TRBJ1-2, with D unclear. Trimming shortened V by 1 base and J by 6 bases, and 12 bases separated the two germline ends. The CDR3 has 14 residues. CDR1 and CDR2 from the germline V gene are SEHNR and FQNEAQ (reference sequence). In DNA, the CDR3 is TGTGCCAGCAGCTTAGAAGGCAATGCGGATGGCTACACCTTC. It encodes CASSLEGNADGYTF.

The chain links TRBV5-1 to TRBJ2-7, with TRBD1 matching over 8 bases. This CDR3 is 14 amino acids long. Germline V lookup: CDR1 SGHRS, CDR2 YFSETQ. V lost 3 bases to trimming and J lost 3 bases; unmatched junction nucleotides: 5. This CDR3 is CASSSGTGNYEQYF. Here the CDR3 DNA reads TGCGCCAGCAGCTCCGGGACAGGCAACTACGAGCAGTACTTC.

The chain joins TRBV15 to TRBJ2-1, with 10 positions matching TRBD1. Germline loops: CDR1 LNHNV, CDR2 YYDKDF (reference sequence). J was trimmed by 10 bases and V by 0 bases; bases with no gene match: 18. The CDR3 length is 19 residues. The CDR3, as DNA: TGTGCCACCAGCAGAGATCGTGTGGGGACAGGGGTAAAATTGGACGAGCAGTTCTTC. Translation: CATSRDRVGTGVKLDEQFF.

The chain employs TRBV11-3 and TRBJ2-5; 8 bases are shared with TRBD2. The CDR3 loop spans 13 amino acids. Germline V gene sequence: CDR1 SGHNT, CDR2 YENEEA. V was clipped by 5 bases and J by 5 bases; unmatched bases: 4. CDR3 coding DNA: TGTGCCAGCAGCCTAGGACTAGCCGAGACCCAGTACTTC. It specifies CASSLGLAETQYF.

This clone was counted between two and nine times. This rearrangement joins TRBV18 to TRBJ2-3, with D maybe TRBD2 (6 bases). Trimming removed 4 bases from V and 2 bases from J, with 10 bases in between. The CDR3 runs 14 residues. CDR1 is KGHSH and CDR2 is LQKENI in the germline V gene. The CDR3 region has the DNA TGTGCCAGCTCACTTAGGACTAACACAGATACGCAGTATTTT. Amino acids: CASSLRTNTDTQYF.

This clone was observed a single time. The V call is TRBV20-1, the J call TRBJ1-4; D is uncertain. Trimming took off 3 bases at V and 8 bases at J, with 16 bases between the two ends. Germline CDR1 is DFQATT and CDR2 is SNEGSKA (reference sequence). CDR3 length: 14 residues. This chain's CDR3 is CSASLETGGEKLFF. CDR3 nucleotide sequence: TGCAGTGCTAGTCTTGAAACCGGCGGAGAAAAACTGTTTTTT.

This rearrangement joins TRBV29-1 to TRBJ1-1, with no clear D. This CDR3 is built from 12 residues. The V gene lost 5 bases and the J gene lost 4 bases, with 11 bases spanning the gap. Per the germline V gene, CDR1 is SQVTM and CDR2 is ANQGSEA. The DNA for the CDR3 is TGCAGCGTTAGCCCTGGGAGCACTGAAGCTTTCTTT. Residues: CSVSPGSTEAFF.

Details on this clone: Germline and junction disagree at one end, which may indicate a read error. The CDR3 loop reads CASSSFDTAQGTQYF. CDR3 nucleotides: TGTGCCAGCAGTTCGTTCGACACCGCGCAAGGGACCCAGTACTTC. This sequence joins TRBV28 and TRBJ2-5; D unclear. The length of the CDR3 is 15 residues. The V gene's germline CDR1 is MDHEN and CDR2 SYDVKM.